These 19 T cell receptor beta chains were all obtained from the same sample, sequenced in a study of cytomegalovirus exposure and HLA in healthy donors. The PCR ran on 60 Vbeta and 13 Jbeta primers. Assay used: immunoSEQ multiplex PCR; TCRdb lists only in-frame clones, some missing. The table shows about 180,000 clones, with more than 70% occurring only once. Source material: PBMCs. All receptors come from a girl aged 5-17 years in good health and CMV-seropositive.

This clone has a handful of counts. This rearrangement joins TRBV30 to TRBJ2-2; 9 bases are shared with TRBD1. This CDR3 contains 14 residues. Trimming at V came to 7 bases and at J to 2 bases, leaving 5 bases not matched to a gene. The germline gives CDR1 GTSNPN, CDR2 SVGIG (reference sequence). Here the CDR3 reads CASPGQGNTGELFF. DNA of the CDR3: TGTGCCTCCCCGGGACAGGGTAACACCGGGGAGCTGTTTTTT.

V is TRBV6-4 and J is TRBJ1-4; TRBD1 is a possible D gene (6 bases). The CDR3 runs to 13 residues. Germline lookup yields CDR1 MRHNA and CDR2 SNTAGT. V lost 4 bases and J 8 bases, leaving 11 bases between the germline ends. In DNA, the CDR3 is TGTGCCAGCAGTGTAAAGGACAGAGAAAAACTGTTTTTT. It specifies CASSVKDREKLFF.

This chain connects TRBV4-1 to TRBJ2-5; 7 nucleotides agree with TRBD2. The CDR3 extends over 16 amino acids. From germline, CDR1 is MGHRA and CDR2 YSYEKL. The ends lost 1 base at V and 5 bases at J; junction bases unmatched: 10. The CDR3 loop is CASSQGSGGGRETQYF. As DNA, the CDR3 is TGCGCCAGCAGCCAAGGGTCGGGGGGTGGACGGGAGACCCAGTACTTC.

The chain employs TRBV10-3 and TRBJ2-3; 9 positions match TRBD2. The CDR3 is 12 amino acids. The V and J ends lost 7 bases and 6 bases, in that order; junction bases with no gene match: 2. Germline assignment: CDR1 ENHRY and CDR2 SYGVKD. CDR3 residues: CAINAGGDTQYF. The CDR3 DNA sequence: TGTGCCATCAACGCGGGGGGGGATACGCAGTATTTT.

This rearrangement joins TRBV11-2 to TRBJ1-2, with D hard to call. This CDR3 is 14 amino acids long. Germline CDR1 is SGHAT and CDR2 is FQNNGV. The V end was cut by 5 bases, the J end by 6 bases, with 16 bases between. The CDR3 loop is CASSTFRVEDGYTF. CDR3 nucleotide sequence: TGTGCCAGCAGCACCTTCCGGGTTGAGGATGGCTACACCTTC.

The rearrangement uses TRBV6-5 and TRBJ2-7; a possible D gene is TRBD1 (6 bases). The CDR3 covers 15 residues. In germline, CDR1 is MNHEY, CDR2 SVGAGI. With 2 bases removed from V and 3 bases from J, the gap between germline ends came to 14 bases. CDR3 protein: CASSYRTSRGYEQYF. DNA for the CDR3: TGTGCCAGCAGTTACCGTACATCCAGGGGCTACGAGCAGTACTTC.

The V gene is TRBV27, the J gene TRBJ2-2; 10 nucleotides match TRBD2. J lost 1 base, V lost 7 bases, and 15 bases had no gene match. This CDR3 has 19 residues. Germline-derived CDR1 and CDR2 are MNHEY and SMNVEV (reference sequence). The CDR3 protein is CASNPYPPLAGLNTGELFF. In DNA, the CDR3 is TGTGCCAGCAATCCATACCCCCCACTAGCGGGACTGAACACCGGGGAGCTGTTTTTT.

This rearrangement joins TRBV4-1 to TRBJ2-1; 8 bases match TRBD2. V shed 1 base, J shed 4 bases, and the junction held 9 bases outside the gene matches. The germline gives CDR1 MGHRA, CDR2 YSYEKL. The CDR3 sequence is 17 residues long. The CDR3 protein is CASSQVWSGSSYNEQFF. The CDR3 DNA sequence: TGCGCCAGCAGCCAAGTTTGGAGCGGGAGTTCTTACAATGAGCAGTTCTTC.

This rearrangement joins TRBV30 to TRBJ2-3; 11 nucleotides line up with TRBD2. Germline V gene sequence: CDR1 GTSNPN, CDR2 SVGIG (reference sequence). Trimming at V came to 2 bases and at J to 10 bases, leaving 8 bases not matched to a gene. The CDR3 loop spans 14 amino acids. CDR3 protein: CAWSPLAGGGSQYF. The CDR3 DNA reads TGTGCCTGGAGTCCCCTAGCGGGAGGCGGGTCGCAGTATTTT.

The rearrangement uses TRBV29-1 and TRBJ2-3; 9 bases match TRBD2. The CDR3 runs 15 residues. J was trimmed by 2 bases and V by 2 bases; bases with no gene match: 5. Looked up from germline, CDR1 is SQVTM and CDR2 is ANQGSEA. The CDR3 protein is CSVEKRTSVTDTQYF. The CDR3 nucleotides read TGCAGCGTTGAAAAGCGGACTAGCGTCACAGATACGCAGTATTTT.

This clone was picked up a small number of times. This chain links TRBV5-6 with TRBJ2-7; D unclear. Trimming removed 4 bases from V and 1 base from J, with 6 bases in between. The CDR3 has 12 amino acids. Germline CDR1 SGHDT, CDR2 YYEEEE. The CDR3 reads CASSTLSYEQYF. CDR3 coding DNA: TGTGCCAGCAGCACACTATCCTACGAGCAGTACTTC.

This chain connects TRBV28 to TRBJ2-7; the match to TRBD1 covers 8 bases. Per the germline V gene, CDR1 is MDHEN and CDR2 is SYDVKM. The CDR3 consists of 15 residues. V lost 0 bases, J lost 3 bases, and 4 bases stayed unmatched. The CDR3 spells CASSLWGQENYEQYF. The CDR3 DNA is TGTGCCAGCAGTTTATGGGGACAGGAGAACTACGAGCAGTACTTC.

The chain links TRBV30 to TRBJ1-3, with a weak D call TRBD1 (5 bases). The length of the CDR3 is 11 residues. Per the germline V gene, CDR1 is GTSNPN and CDR2 is SVGIG (reference sequence). V was clipped by 4 bases and J by 4 bases, with 5 bases between them. The DNA for the CDR3 is TGTGCCTGGACAGGGGGAAACACCATATATTTT. It yields the protein CAWTGGNTIYF.

The chain recombines TRBV27 with TRBJ1-2, with D maybe TRBD1 (6 bases). The V gene lost 5 bases and the J gene lost 3 bases, with 16 bases spanning the gap. Germline assignment: CDR1 MNHEY and CDR2 SMNVEV (reference sequence). This CDR3 comprises 15 residues. The CDR3 region has the DNA TGTGCCAGCAGTCACTCGACAGGACACTACTATGGCTACACCTTC. It is translated as CASSHSTGHYYGYTF.

This clone was recorded a few times. The V call is TRBV19, the J call TRBJ2-7; D is unclear. The CDR3 runs 13 residues. Trimming pared 5 bases from V and 3 bases from J, leaving 11 bases between. The germline V gene encodes CDR1 LNHDA and CDR2 SQIVND (reference sequence). CDR3 DNA: TGTGCCAGTAGTGTCTCTCTGAGCTACGAGCAGTACTTC. Encoded protein: CASSVSLSYEQYF.

This sequence joins TRBV7-6 and TRBJ1-4; tentatively, D is TRBD1 (5 bases). The V gene lost 0 bases and the J gene lost 14 bases, with 16 bases spanning the gap. The length of the CDR3 is 14 residues. Germline V gene data show CDR1 as SGHVS and CDR2 as FNYEAQ. The CDR3 here is CASSLASTGGYLFF. The DNA of the CDR3 is TGTGCCAGCAGCTTAGCCTCCACAGGCGGTTATCTGTTTTTT.

The V gene is TRBV18, the J gene TRBJ2-1; 8 bases are shared with TRBD1. CDR1 KGHSH and CDR2 LQKENI come from the germline V gene. J was trimmed by 7 bases and V by 2 bases; bases with no gene match: 7. The CDR3 loop spans 15 amino acids. As DNA, the CDR3 is TGTGCCAGCTCACCAGGACAGGGTGGCGGGAATGAGCAGTTCTTC. This encodes CASSPGQGGGNEQFF.

The rearrangement joins TRBV11-2 to TRBJ1-1, with D unresolved. Trimming left V 1 base short and J 3 bases short, with 9 bases between. CDR1 is SGHAT, CDR2 FQNNGV, per germline. CDR3 length equals 14 residues. The CDR3 is CASSLVVDYTEAFF. The CDR3 nucleotides are TGTGCCAGCAGCTTAGTAGTGGACTACACTGAAGCTTTCTTT.

This clone came up a few times. The chain employs TRBV6-5 and TRBJ1-1; D not certain. Germline loops: CDR1 MNHEY, CDR2 SVGAGI. Trimming left V 3 bases short and J 2 bases short, with 7 bases between. The CDR3 length is 13 residues. CDR3 DNA sequence: TGTGCCAGCAGTTATCAAGCAAACACTGAAGCTTTCTTT. This encodes CASSYQANTEAFF.